This TCR beta chain was found in a study of shared clonotypes between healthy human individuals. Study conclusions and caveats: Sampling covered nothing but blood. Tissue TCR repertoires likely differ from those found in blood.

The protocol was immunoSEQ multiplex PCR, while the TCRdb copy is restricted to in-frame clones and leaves out a portion. The sample has about half a million clones; 79% are singletons. Germline CDR1 SGHRS, CDR2 YFSETQ. CDR3 size: 15 residues. J gave up 5 bases and V 0 bases, and 6 bases lay outside the gene matches. To note about this clone: Its cognate antigen is unknown.

This clonotype was obtained from a woman between 40 and 55 years old in good health. Some clones in this sample may be carry-over from other donors' samples. This chain links TRBV5-1 with TRBJ2-5; TRBD2 agrees at 8 bases. Sequences were obtained from PBMCs. CDR3 sequence: CASSLASGRGETQYF. The CDR3 coding sequence is TGCGCCAGCAGCTTGGCAAGCGGGAGAGGTGAGACCCAGTACTTC.